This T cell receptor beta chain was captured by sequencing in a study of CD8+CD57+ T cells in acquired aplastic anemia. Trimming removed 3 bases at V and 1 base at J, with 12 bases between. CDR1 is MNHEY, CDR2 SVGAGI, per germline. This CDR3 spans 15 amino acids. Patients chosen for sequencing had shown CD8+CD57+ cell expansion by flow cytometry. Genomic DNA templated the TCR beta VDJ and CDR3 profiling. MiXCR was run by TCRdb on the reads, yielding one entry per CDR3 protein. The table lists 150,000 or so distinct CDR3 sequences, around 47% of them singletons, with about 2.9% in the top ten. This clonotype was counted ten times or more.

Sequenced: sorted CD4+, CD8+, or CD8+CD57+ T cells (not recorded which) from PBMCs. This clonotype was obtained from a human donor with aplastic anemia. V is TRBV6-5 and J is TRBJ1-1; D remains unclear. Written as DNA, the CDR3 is TGTGCCAGCAGTTATAGTACAGTTTGGAACACTGAAGCTTTCTTT. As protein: CASSYSTVWNTEAFF.